The 9 T cell receptor beta chains below all came from one sample that was sequenced in a study of breast tumors, draining lymph nodes, adjacent tissues. TCRdb fed the multiplex PCR reads into MiXCR, producing one record per CDR3 protein. The sample contains roughly 15,000 distinct CDR3 sequences, less than 65% of which appear only once. Sample: tumor-adjacent breast tissue. The receptors shown here come from a female donor with breast cancer. Some clones in this sample may be carry-over from other donors' samples.

This clonotype was detected ten times or more. This rearrangement joins TRBV14 to TRBJ2-5; D gene ambiguous. The CDR3 sequence is 14 residues long. CDR1 is SGHDN and CDR2 is FVKESK in the germline V gene. The V and J ends lost 2 bases and 6 bases respectively, with 13 bases between them. CDR3 coding DNA: TGTGCCAGCAGCCAAAGGATCTGGCAGAAGACCCAGTACTTC. It is translated as CASSQRIWQKTQYF.

This clonotype was recorded many times. The genes are TRBV19 and TRBJ2-1; 7 bases map to TRBD2. This CDR3 region has 14 residues. CDR1 is LNHDA and CDR2 is SQIVND in the germline V gene (reference sequence). Trimming removed 5 bases from V and 6 bases from J; junction bases left unmatched: 7. CDR3 region: CASSLLGGGNEQFF. The CDR3 nucleotides read TGTGCCAGTAGTCTTCTCGGCGGGGGCAATGAGCAGTTCTTC.

The DNA of the CDR3 is TGCAGTGCCAACCAACTGGGGCAGTACTTC. Translation: CSANQLGQYF. The chain carries TRBV20-1 and TRBJ2-7, with no clear D. Per germline, CDR1 DFQATT and CDR2 SNEGSKA (reference sequence). The CDR3 has 10 residues. Trimming removed 6 bases at V and 9 bases at J, with 12 bases between.

This clonotype was detected many times. The V call is TRBV6-1, the J call TRBJ1-5, with TRBD1 identical over 7 bases. The CDR3 is 14 amino acids. Germline V CDR1 and CDR2: MNHNS, SASEGT. J gave up 6 bases and V 2 bases, and 4 bases lay outside the gene matches. The CDR3 region has the DNA TGTGCCAGCAGTGAACAGGGGGGAGGTCAGCCCCAGCATTTT. Residues: CASSEQGGGQPQHF.

This clonotype is labeled medium-sized. The CDR3 spells CASSPTGRRASGYGYTF. The CDR3 nucleotides read TGTGCCAGTAGTCCCACGGGAAGGAGGGCCTCTGGCTATGGCTACACCTTC. The rearrangement links TRBV19 to TRBJ1-2; D is unresolved. Germline values: CDR1 LNHDA, CDR2 SQIVND (reference sequence). V lost 5 bases to trimming and J lost 4 bases, with 23 bases between them. The CDR3 is made up of 17 amino acids.

The chain recombines TRBV7-8 with TRBJ2-1, with 10 bases aligning to TRBD2. CDR3 size: 16 residues. Trimming at V came to 1 base and at J to 7 bases, leaving 7 bases not matched to a gene. Germline CDR1 is SGHVS and CDR2 is FQNEAQ. In DNA form, the CDR3 reads TGTGCCAGCAGCTTAGTCCTAGCGGGAGCAATTAATGAGCAGTTCTTC. Translating it yields CASSLVLAGAINEQFF.

The chain combines TRBV7-2 with TRBJ2-7; 11 positions agree with TRBD2. Germline loops: CDR1 SGHTA, CDR2 FQGNSA. There are 14 residues in the CDR3. J was trimmed by 6 bases and V by 7 bases; bases with no gene match: 8. The CDR3 DNA reads as TGTGCCAGCACCGAACTAGCGGGAGAAGGCGAGCAGTACTTC. Translation: CASTELAGEGEQYF. Full variable domain (outside the CDR3, taken from reference TRBV7-2 and TRBJ2-7): GAGVSQSPSNKVTEKGKDVELRCDPISGHTALYWYRQSLGQGLEFLIYFQGNSAPDKSGLPSDRFSAERTGGSVSTLTIQRTQQEDSAVYLCASTELAGEGEQYFGPGTRLTVT.

Turning to this clonotype: Because the CDR3 is missing its conserved closing phenylalanine or tryptophan, this is likely a read error. This chain connects TRBV2 to TRBJ2-5; possibly TRBD1 for D (5 bases). The CDR3 consists of 15 residues. The germline gives CDR1 SNHLY, CDR2 FYNNEI. With 1 base removed from V and 7 bases from J, the gap between germline ends came to 16 bases. Written as DNA, the CDR3 is TGTGCCAGCAGTGAAGGTGGTACAGGCCGTATGACCCAGTACTCC. It translates to CASSEGGTGRMTQYS.

The genes are TRBV5-1 and TRBJ2-1; 10 nucleotides agree with TRBD2. V lost 2 bases to trimming and J lost 8 bases; unmatched junction nucleotides: 4. Germline V lookup: CDR1 SGHRS, CDR2 YFSETQ. The CDR3 covers 14 residues. The CDR3 nucleotides read TGCGCCAGCAGCTTAGGACTAGCGGATCATGAGCAGTTCTTC. Its translation is CASSLGLADHEQFF.